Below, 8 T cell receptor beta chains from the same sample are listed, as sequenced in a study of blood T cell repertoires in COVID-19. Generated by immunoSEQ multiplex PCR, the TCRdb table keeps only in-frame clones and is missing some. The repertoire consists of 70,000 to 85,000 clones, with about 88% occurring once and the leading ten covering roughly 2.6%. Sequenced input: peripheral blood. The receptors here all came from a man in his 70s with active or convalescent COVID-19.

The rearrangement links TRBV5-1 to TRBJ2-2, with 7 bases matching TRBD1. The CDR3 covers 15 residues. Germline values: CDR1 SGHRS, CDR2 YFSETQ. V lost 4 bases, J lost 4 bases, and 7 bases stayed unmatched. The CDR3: CASSGTTGSTGELFF. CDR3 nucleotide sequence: TGCGCCAGCAGCGGGACGACAGGGAGCACCGGGGAGCTGTTTTTT.

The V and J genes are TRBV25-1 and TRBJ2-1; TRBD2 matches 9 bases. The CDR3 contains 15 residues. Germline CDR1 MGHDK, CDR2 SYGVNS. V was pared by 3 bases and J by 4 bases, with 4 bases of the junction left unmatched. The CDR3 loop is CASSDLSGGYNEQFF. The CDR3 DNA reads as TGTGCCAGCAGTGACCTGAGCGGGGGGTACAATGAGCAGTTCTTC.

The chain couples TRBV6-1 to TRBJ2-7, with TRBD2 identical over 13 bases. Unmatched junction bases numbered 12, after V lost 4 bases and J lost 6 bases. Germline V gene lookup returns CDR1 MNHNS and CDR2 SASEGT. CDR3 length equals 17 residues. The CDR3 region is CASSARTSGGLIGEQYF. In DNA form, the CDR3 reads TGTGCCAGCAGTGCGAGGACTAGCGGGGGCTTGATAGGCGAGCAGTACTTC.

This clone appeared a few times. CDR3 loop: CASSPGTSGPTDTQYF. CDR3 nucleotide sequence: TGTGCCAGCAGCCCCGGGACTAGCGGGCCCACAGATACGCAGTATTTT. This chain uses TRBV7-9 with TRBJ2-3, with 12 bases aligning to TRBD2. This CDR3 has 16 residues. Germline CDR1 SEHNR, CDR2 FQNEAQ (reference sequence). After removal of 5 bases from V and 2 bases from J, the junction contained 5 bases not matched to a gene.

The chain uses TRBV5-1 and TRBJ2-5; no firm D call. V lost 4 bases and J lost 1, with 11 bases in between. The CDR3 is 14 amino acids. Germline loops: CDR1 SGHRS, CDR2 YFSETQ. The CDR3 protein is CASSPGRFQETQYF. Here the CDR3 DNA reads TGCGCCAGCAGCCCAGGTCGGTTCCAAGAGACCCAGTACTTC.

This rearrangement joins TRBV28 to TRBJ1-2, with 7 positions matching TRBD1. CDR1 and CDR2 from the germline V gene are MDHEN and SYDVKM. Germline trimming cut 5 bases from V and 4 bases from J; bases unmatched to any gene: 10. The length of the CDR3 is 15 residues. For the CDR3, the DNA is TGTGCCAGCAGTCGCCGTTTCAGGGGGAGCTATGGCTACACCTTC. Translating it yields CASSRRFRGSYGYTF.

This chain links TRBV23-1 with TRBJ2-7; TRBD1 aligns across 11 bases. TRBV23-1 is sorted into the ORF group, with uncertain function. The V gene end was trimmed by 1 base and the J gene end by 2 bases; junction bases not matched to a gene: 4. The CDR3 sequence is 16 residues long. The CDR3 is CASSQFRGQGAYEQYF. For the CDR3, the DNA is TGCGCCAGCAGTCAATTCAGGGGACAGGGGGCCTACGAGCAGTACTTC.

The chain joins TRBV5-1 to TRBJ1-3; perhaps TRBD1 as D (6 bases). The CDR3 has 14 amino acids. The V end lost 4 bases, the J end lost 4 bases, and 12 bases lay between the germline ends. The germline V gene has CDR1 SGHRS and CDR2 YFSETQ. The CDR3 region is CASSPTGNGNTIYF. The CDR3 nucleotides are TGCGCCAGCAGCCCCACAGGGAACGGAAACACCATATATTTT.